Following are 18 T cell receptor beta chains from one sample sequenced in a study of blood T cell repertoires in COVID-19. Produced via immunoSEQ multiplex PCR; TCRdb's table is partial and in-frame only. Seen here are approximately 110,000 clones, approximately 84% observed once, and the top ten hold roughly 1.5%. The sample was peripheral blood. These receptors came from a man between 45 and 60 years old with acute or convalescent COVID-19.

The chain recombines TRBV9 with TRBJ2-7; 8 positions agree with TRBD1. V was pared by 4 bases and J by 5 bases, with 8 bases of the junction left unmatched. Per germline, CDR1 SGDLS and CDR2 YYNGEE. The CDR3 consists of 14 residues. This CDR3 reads CASSPRTGYHEQYF. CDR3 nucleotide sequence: TGTGCCAGCAGCCCTCGGACAGGGTACCACGAGCAGTACTTC.

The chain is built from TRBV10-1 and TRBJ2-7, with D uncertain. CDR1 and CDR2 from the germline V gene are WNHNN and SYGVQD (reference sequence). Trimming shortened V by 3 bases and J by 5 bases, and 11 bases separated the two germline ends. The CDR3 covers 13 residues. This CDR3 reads CASSETFGDEQYF. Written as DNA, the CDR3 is TGCGCCAGCAGTGAAACCTTCGGAGACGAGCAGTACTTC.

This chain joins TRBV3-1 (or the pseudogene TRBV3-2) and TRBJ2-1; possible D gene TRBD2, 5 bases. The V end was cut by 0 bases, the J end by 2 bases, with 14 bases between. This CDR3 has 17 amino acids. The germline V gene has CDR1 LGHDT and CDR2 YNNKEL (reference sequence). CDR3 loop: CASSQDRVLATYNEQFF. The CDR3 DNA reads TGTGCCAGCAGCCAAGATAGAGTGCTAGCTACCTACAATGAGCAGTTCTTC.

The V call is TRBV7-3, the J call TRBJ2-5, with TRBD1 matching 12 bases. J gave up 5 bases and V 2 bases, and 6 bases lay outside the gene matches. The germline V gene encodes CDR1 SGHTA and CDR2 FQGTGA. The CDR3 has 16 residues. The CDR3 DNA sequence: TGTGCCAGCAGCTTACAGGGACAGGGGGCATTGGAGACCCAGTACTTC. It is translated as CASSLQGQGALETQYF.

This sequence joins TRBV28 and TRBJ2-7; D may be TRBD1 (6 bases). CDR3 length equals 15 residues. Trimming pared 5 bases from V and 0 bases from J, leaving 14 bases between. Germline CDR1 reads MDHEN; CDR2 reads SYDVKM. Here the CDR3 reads CASSVPGHSSYEQYF. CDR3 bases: TGTGCCAGCAGTGTCCCGGGACACAGCTCCTACGAGCAGTACTTC.

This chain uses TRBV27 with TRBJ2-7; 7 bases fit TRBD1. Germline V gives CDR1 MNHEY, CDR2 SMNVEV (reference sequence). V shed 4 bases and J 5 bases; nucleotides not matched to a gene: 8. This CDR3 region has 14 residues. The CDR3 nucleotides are TGTGCCAGCAGTTCCAAACAGGGGTTTGACGAGCAGTACTTC. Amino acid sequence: CASSSKQGFDEQYF.

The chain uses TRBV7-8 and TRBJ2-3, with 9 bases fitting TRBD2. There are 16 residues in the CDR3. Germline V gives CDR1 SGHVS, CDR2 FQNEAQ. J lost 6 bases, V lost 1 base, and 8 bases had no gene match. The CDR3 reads CASSLVGSGGYDTQYF. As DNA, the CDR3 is TGTGCCAGCAGCTTAGTAGGTAGCGGGGGCTATGATACGCAGTATTTT. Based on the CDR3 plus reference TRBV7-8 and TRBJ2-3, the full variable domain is GAGVSQSPRYKVAKRGQDVALRCDPISGHVSLFWYQQALGQGPEFLTYFQNEAQLDKSGLPSDRFFAERPEGSVSTLKIQRTQQEDSAVYLCASSLVGSGGYDTQYFGPGTRLTVL.

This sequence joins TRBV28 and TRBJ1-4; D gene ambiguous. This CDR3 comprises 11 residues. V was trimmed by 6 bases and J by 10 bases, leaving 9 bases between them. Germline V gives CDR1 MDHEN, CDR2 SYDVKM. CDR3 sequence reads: CASSPSGKLFF. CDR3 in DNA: TGTGCCAGCAGCCCCTCCGGAAAACTGTTTTTT.

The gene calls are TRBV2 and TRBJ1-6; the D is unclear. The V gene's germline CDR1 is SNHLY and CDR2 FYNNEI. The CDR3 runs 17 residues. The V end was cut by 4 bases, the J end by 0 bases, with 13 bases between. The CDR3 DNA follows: TGTGCCAGCAGTGCGATACTGTACCGCTCCTATAATTCACCCCTCCACTTT. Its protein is CASSAILYRSYNSPLHF.

For the CDR3, the DNA is TGTGCCAGCAGTGATAGCGGGGGGTGGGGTAATGAGCAGTTCTTC. Translated, it gives CASSDSGGWGNEQFF. The chain is built from TRBV6-1 and TRBJ2-1; 10 positions agree with TRBD2. This CDR3 spans 15 amino acids. The germline CDR1 and CDR2 sequences are MNHNS and SASEGT. Trimming took 3 bases from V and 7 from J; bases not matched to a gene: 6.

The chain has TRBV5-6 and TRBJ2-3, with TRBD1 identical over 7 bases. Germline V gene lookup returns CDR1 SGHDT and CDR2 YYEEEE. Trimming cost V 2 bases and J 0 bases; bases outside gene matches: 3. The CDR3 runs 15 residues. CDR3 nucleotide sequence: TGTGCCAGCAGCTTTACGGGACAGAGCACAGATACGCAGTATTTT. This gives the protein CASSFTGQSTDTQYF.

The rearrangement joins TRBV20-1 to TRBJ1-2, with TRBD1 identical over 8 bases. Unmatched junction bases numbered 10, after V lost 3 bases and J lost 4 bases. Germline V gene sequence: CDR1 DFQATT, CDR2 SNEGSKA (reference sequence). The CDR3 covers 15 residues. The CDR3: CSASKTGAWGYGYTF. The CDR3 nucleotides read TGCAGTGCTAGTAAGACAGGGGCTTGGGGCTATGGCTACACCTTC.

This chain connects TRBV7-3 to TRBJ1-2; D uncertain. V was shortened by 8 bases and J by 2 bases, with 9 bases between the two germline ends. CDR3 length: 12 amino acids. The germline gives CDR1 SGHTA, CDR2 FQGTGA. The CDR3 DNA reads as TGTGCCAGCGGGGAGAGAAACTATGGCTACACCTTC. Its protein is CASGERNYGYTF.

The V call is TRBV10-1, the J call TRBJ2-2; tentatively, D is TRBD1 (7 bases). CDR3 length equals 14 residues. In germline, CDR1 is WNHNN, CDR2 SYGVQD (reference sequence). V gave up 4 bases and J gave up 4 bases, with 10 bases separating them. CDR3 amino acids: CASSAGGGTGELFF. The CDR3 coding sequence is TGCGCCAGCAGTGCAGGGGGAGGCACCGGGGAGCTGTTTTTT.

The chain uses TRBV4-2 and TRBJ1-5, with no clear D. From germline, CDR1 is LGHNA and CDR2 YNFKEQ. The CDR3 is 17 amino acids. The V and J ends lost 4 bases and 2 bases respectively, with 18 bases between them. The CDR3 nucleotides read TGTGCCAGCAGCCCAACCCTAGGGTTCGGGGGCAATCAGCCCCAGCATTTT. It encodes CASSPTLGFGGNQPQHF.

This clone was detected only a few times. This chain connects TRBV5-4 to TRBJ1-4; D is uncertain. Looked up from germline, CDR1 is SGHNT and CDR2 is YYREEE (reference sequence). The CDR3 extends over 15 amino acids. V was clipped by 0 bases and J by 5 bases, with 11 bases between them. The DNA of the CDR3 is TGTGCCAGCAGCTTGGCTACCGGGGAGAATGAAAAACTGTTTTTT. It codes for CASSLATGENEKLFF. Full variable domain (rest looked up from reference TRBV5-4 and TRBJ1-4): ETGVTQSPTHLIKTRGQQVTLRCSSQSGHNTVSWYQQALGQGPQFIFQYYREEENGRGNFPPRFSGLQFPNYSSELNVNALELDDSALYLCASSLATGENEKLFFGSGTQLSVL.

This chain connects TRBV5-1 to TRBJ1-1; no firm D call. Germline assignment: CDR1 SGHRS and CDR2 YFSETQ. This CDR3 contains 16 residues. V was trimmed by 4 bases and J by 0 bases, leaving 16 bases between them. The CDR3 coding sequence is TGCGCCAGCAGCCGGACCGGGAGCCCCATGAACACTGAAGCTTTCTTT. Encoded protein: CASSRTGSPMNTEAFF.

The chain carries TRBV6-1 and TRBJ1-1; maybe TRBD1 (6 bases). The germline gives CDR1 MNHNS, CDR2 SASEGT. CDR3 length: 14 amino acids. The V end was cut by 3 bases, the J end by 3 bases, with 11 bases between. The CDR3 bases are TGTGCCAGCAGTGAGAACAGGGCCCACACTGAAGCTTTCTTT. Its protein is CASSENRAHTEAFF.